This T cell receptor beta chain was identified in a study of blood T cells in healthy people across ages. This clonotype showed up just a few times. Its antigen is as yet unknown. This CDR3 spans 17 amino acids. Germline V gene lookup returns CDR1 MNHNY and CDR2 SVGAGI (reference sequence). Trimming cost V 2 bases and J 2 bases; bases outside gene matches: 9. Study results and limitations: Among T cells, TCR beta diversity per million cells dropped roughly linearly as age rose.

Primed by a sample-barcoded 5' primer and a J-beta primer mix, a second PCR proceeded for 7 to 11 cycles. TCRdb re-called the 5' RACE reads with MiXCR, one entry per CDR3 protein. The repertoire holds 1.5 million or so distinct CDR3 sequences, roughly 40% seen once, with 7.9% in the top ten. The sequence was obtained from a woman aged 18 to 35 in good health. This sequence joins TRBV6-6 and TRBJ2-3, with 8 positions matching TRBD2. Specimen: blood. The CDR3 DNA is TGTGCCAGCAGTTACCTCTTTGGCGGGGGGTTCACAGATACGCAGTATTTT. Translating it yields CASSYLFGGGFTDTQYF.